The 25 T cell receptor beta chains listed next were all sequenced from one sample in a study of T cells in Graves' hyperthyroidism and ophthalmopathy. Researchers took RNA transcripts and amplified the TCR beta CDR3 regions from them. In the first-round RT-PCR of the TCR CDR3, the HTBI primer set was used. One entry per CDR3 protein, called by TCRdb with MiXCR from the multiplex PCR reads. Found here are a few hundred thousand distinct CDR3 sequences, roughly 13% of them singletons; the top ten hold about 37%. Sequencing input: blood. The receptors stem from a woman aged 40 to 50 with Graves' ophthalmopathy.

The table lists this clonotype with a few counts. The chain recombines TRBV29-1 with TRBJ2-1, with D possibly TRBD1 on 5 matching bases. The V and J ends lost 8 bases and 9 bases respectively, with 14 bases between them. Per germline, CDR1 SQVTM and CDR2 ANQGSEA. This CDR3 region has 11 residues. CDR3 coding DNA: TGCAGCTCTGGTTCAGGGTCTGAGCAGTTCTTC. Translation gives CSSGSGSEQFF.

The genes are TRBV6-2 or TRBV6-3 and TRBJ1-6; 7 bases are shared with TRBD1. V was pared by 2 bases and J by 7 bases, with 5 bases of the junction left unmatched. There are 15 residues in the CDR3. Germline V CDR1 and CDR2: MNHEY, SVGEGT. The CDR3 DNA sequence: TGTGCCAGCAGTTACGGCGGCAGGGGGAATTCACCCCTCCACTTT. Protein sequence: CASSYGGRGNSPLHF.

This clonotype was seen ten or more times. This chain joins TRBV10-3 and TRBJ2-7, with D unclear. The CDR3 consists of 16 residues. Germline-derived CDR1 and CDR2 are ENHRY and SYGVKD. V was trimmed by 0 bases and J by 5 bases, leaving 17 bases between them. CDR3 in amino acids: CAISESENWWGNEQYF. CDR3 coding DNA: TGTGCCATCAGTGAGTCAGAAAACTGGTGGGGTAACGAGCAGTACTTC.

This clonotype appeared many times. The chain links TRBV28 to TRBJ2-1; 10 bases match TRBD1. The CDR3 covers 16 residues. CDR1 MDHEN and CDR2 SYDVKM come from the germline V gene. V was pared by 6 bases and J by 8 bases, with 13 bases of the junction left unmatched. CDR3 in amino acids: CASSPLGTGAGDEQFF. DNA of the CDR3: TGTGCCAGCAGCCCCCTTGGGACAGGGGCGGGGGATGAGCAGTTCTTC. Drawing the rest from reference TRBV28 and TRBJ2-1, the complete variable domain is DVKVTQSSRYLVKRTGEKVFLECVQDMDHENMFWYRQDPGLGLRLIYFSYDVKMKEKGDIPEGYSVSREKKERFSLILESASTNQTSMYLCASSPLGTGAGDEQFFGPGTRLTVL.

A few counts support this clonotype. The chain is built from TRBV12-3 or TRBV12-4 and TRBJ1-1; D is possibly TRBD1 (6 bases). The CDR3 consists of 13 residues. Trimming pared 8 bases from V and 5 bases from J, leaving 15 bases between. The CDR3 region is CASLHGRGTEAFF. In DNA, the CDR3 is TGTGCCAGCCTTCACGGGAGGGGGACTGAAGCTTTCTTT.

This clonotype was counted between two and nine times. The rearrangement links TRBV20-1 to TRBJ1-6; a weak D match, TRBD1 (5 bases). Trimming stripped 6 bases from V and 4 bases from J, with 16 bases between. CDR3 length: 15 amino acids. The V gene's germline CDR1 is DFQATT and CDR2 SNEGSKA (reference sequence). CDR3 residues: CSAKGTTLYNSPLHF. The CDR3 DNA is TGCAGTGCCAAAGGGACTACCCTTTATAATTCACCCCTCCACTTT.

This clonotype has only a few counts. The chain links TRBV28 to TRBJ1-4; D is uncertain. Looked up from germline, CDR1 is MDHEN and CDR2 is SYDVKM. This CDR3 is 13 amino acids long. V was clipped by 2 bases and J by 7 bases, with 8 bases between them. The CDR3 here is CASSLGRVEKLFF. The CDR3 DNA reads TGTGCCAGCAGTTTAGGCCGGGTTGAAAAACTGTTTTTT.

In its sample, this clonotype was seen a few times. V and J are TRBV5-1 and TRBJ2-1; D possibly corresponds to TRBD2 (7 bases). Germline V lookup: CDR1 SGHRS, CDR2 YFSETQ. This CDR3 is 16 amino acids long. V lost 4 bases to trimming and J lost 4 bases, with 18 bases between them. The CDR3 DNA sequence: TGCGCCAGCAGCCCGGCGGGGGCCTACGTGTACAATGAGCAGTTCTTC. Translation gives CASSPAGAYVYNEQFF.

The table lists this clonotype with many counts. The chain uses TRBV20-1 and TRBJ2-5; D gene unclear. Per germline, CDR1 DFQATT and CDR2 SNEGSKA (reference sequence). The CDR3 contains 12 residues. Trimming took 4 bases from V and 5 from J, leaving 11 bases between them. The CDR3 bases are TGCAGTGCTACCGGTCCTACGGAGACCCAGTACTTC. Protein product: CSATGPTETQYF.

In its sample, this clonotype was seen a few times. The V gene is TRBV4-1, the J gene TRBJ1-1; the match to TRBD1 covers 9 bases. Germline CDR1 reads MGHRA; CDR2 reads YSYEKL. The trim removed 2 bases at V and 5 bases at J, leaving 6 bases unmatched. This CDR3 region has 15 residues. CDR3 loop: CASSQSQGASTEAFF. The CDR3 nucleotides are TGCGCCAGCAGCCAATCACAGGGGGCGTCGACTGAAGCTTTCTTT.

This clonotype has a count of ten or more. The chain joins TRBV20-1 to TRBJ1-4, with a possible D match to TRBD1 (5 bases). The CDR3 is 16 residues long. V lost 6 bases and J 4 bases, leaving 21 bases between the germline ends. Germline loops: CDR1 DFQATT, CDR2 SNEGSKA (reference sequence). This CDR3 is CSAQALSGAHNEKLFF. In nucleotides, the CDR3 is TGCAGTGCACAGGCATTATCTGGGGCCCATAATGAAAAACTGTTTTTT.

This sequence joins TRBV11-3 and TRBJ2-3; 8 bases line up with TRBD2. The V gene end was trimmed by 0 bases and the J gene end by 5 bases; junction bases not matched to a gene: 4. The germline CDR1 and CDR2 sequences are SGHNT and YENEEA. CDR3 size: 15 residues. This CDR3 reads CASSLDAGGLDTQYF. For the CDR3, the DNA is TGTGCCAGCAGCTTAGACGCGGGGGGCTTAGATACGCAGTATTTT.

The chain is built from TRBV4-1 and TRBJ2-1; 10 nucleotides align to TRBD2. CDR1 and CDR2 from the germline V gene are MGHRA and YSYEKL. V was pared by 1 base and J by 0 bases, with 9 bases of the junction left unmatched. The CDR3 contains 19 residues. The CDR3 bases are TGCGCCAGCAGCCAAGGGGCTAGCGGGGGCCTGAGCTCCTACAATGAGCAGTTCTTC. Its protein product is CASSQGASGGLSSYNEQFF.

Worth noting for this clonotype: This sequence may be a read error, since a much larger clone differs from it by one base. It is likely a read error, because the conserved phenylalanine at the end of the CDR3 is missing. The chain links TRBV7-2 to TRBJ2-7; 9 bases fit TRBD1. The CDR3 sequence is 14 residues long. The ends lost 3 bases at V and 2 bases at J; junction bases unmatched: 2. Per germline, CDR1 SGHTA and CDR2 FQGNSA. The CDR3 spells CASSFRTGAYEQYL. CDR3 bases: TGTGCCAGCAGCTTTAGGACAGGGGCCTACGAGCAGTACCTC.

This clonotype was counted ten times or more. The CDR3 nucleotides are TGTGCCAGCGGCGGATTGGCGGACTATGGCTACACCTTC. It encodes CASGGLADYGYTF. The chain combines TRBV2 with TRBJ1-2; D gene unclear. The CDR3 spans 13 residues. Germline V gene data show CDR1 as SNHLY and CDR2 as FYNNEI. The ends were cut back, 8 bases at V and 3 bases at J, with 13 bases in the middle.

This clonotype was recorded at least ten times. The CDR3 protein is CASSSPGLEQYF. In DNA form, the CDR3 reads TGTGCCAGCAGCTCCCCCGGCCTCGAGCAGTACTTC. The chain joins TRBV5-8 to TRBJ2-7; D is undetermined. The germline gives CDR1 SGHTS, CDR2 YDEGEE. This CDR3 region has 12 residues. Trimming took off 3 bases at V and 6 bases at J, with 10 bases between the two ends.

In its sample, this clonotype was seen a few times. The gene calls are TRBV5-6 and TRBJ1-5; perhaps TRBD1 as D (6 bases). Germline V lookup: CDR1 SGHDT, CDR2 YYEEEE. The CDR3 has 14 residues. V was clipped by 0 bases and J by 3 bases, with 7 bases between them. CDR3 nucleotide sequence: TGTGCCAGCAGCTTGGACAGGGTCAATCAGCCCCAGCATTTT. It yields the protein CASSLDRVNQPQHF.

This clonotype was recorded many times. The rearrangement joins TRBV6-1 to TRBJ2-7; D possibly corresponds to TRBD2 (6 bases). Per the germline V gene, CDR1 is MNHNS and CDR2 is SASEGT. The CDR3 has 13 amino acids. Trimming left V 5 bases short and J 5 bases short, with 13 bases between. CDR3 in amino acids: CASSYREFDEQYF. The CDR3 DNA follows: TGTGCCAGCAGTTACCGGGAGTTCGACGAGCAGTACTTC.

This chain joins TRBV5-1 and TRBJ2-1, with 10 bases identical to TRBD2. The CDR3 is 16 residues long. With 3 bases clipped from V and 0 bases from J, the junction kept 3 bases outside the gene matches. CDR1 is SGHRS, CDR2 YFSETQ, per germline. The CDR3 nucleotides are TGCGCCAGCAGCTATGAGCGGGGGGGCTCCTACAATGAGCAGTTCTTC. This translates into CASSYERGGSYNEQFF.

On this clonotype: A junction end diverges from the germline sequence, so it may reflect a read error. This chain joins TRBV2 and TRBJ1-6; D remains ambiguous. The CDR3 is made up of 17 amino acids. In germline, CDR1 is SNHLY, CDR2 FYNNEI. The CDR3, as DNA: TGTGCCAGCAGTCCCACCCCGATAGTCTCCGATAATTCACCCCTCCACTTT. Amino acids: CASSPTPIVSDNSPLHF.

The genes are TRBV5-5 and TRBJ2-1; TRBD2 agrees at 14 bases. The CDR3 totals 17 residues. V lost 4 bases, J lost 0 bases, and 3 bases stayed unmatched. The germline gives CDR1 SGHKS, CDR2 YYEKEE (reference sequence). The CDR3 coding sequence is TGTGCCAGCAGCCCCGGGACTAGCGGGAGCTCCTACAATGAGCAGTTCTTC. Residues: CASSPGTSGSSYNEQFF.

Many counts were recorded for this clonotype. The chain couples TRBV6-2 or TRBV6-3 to TRBJ1-2; possible D gene TRBD1, 5 bases. This CDR3 region has 18 residues. Germline V lookup: CDR1 MNHEY, CDR2 SVGEGT. Trimming took off 0 bases at V and 2 bases at J, with 19 bases between the two ends. CDR3 amino acids: CASSYSIHRDHRNYGYTF. In DNA, the CDR3 is TGTGCCAGCAGTTACTCGATTCACCGGGACCACCGAAACTATGGCTACACCTTC.

The chain uses TRBV11-2 and TRBJ2-5; 11 bases are a match to TRBD2. CDR1 and CDR2 (germline): SGHAT, FQNNGV. Unmatched junction bases numbered 10, after V lost 3 bases and J lost 7 bases. The CDR3 loop spans 16 amino acids. CDR3 in DNA: TGTGCCAGCAGCTTCTGGAGACTAGCGGGGTTTGGGACCCAGTACTTC. Its protein product is CASSFWRLAGFGTQYF.

This clonotype was detected many times. The chain joins TRBV12-3 or TRBV12-4 to TRBJ2-1; TRBD2 matches 7 bases. V gave up 7 bases and J gave up 3 bases; unmatched junction bases: 3. The CDR3 length is 13 residues. CDR3: CASTTSSYNEQFF. CDR3 nucleotides: TGTGCCAGCACGACTAGCAGCTACAATGAGCAGTTCTTC.

The chain combines TRBV2 with TRBJ2-1; 8 bases are a match to TRBD2. CDR1 is SNHLY and CDR2 is FYNNEI in the germline V gene. V gave up 4 bases and J gave up 12 bases; unmatched junction bases: 5. The CDR3 contains 12 residues. CDR3 sequence (DNA): TGTGCCAGCAGTGGGGATCTAGCGGGGCAGTTCTTC. The encoded protein is CASSGDLAGQFF.